This T cell receptor beta chain was recorded in a study of blood T cell repertoires in COVID-19. About the study: Italy, Spain and the United States were the sources of the convalescent and acute COVID-19 samples. In each case, the material was cDNA or gDNA derived from T cells, B-cell-depleted T cells, or PBMCs.

In the original processing: Scientists estimated how many nucleated cells there were by amplifying reference gene primers. TCRdb's copy holds only in-frame clones and misses some; the assay was immunoSEQ multiplex PCR. The D gene and trimming were derived from the DNA, and the V and J assignments and clone size from that table. The table lists about 64,000 clones, roughly 82% of them singletons. Germline-derived CDR1 and CDR2 are SGDLS and YYNGEE. After removal of 4 bases from V and 7 bases from J, the junction contained 8 bases not matched to a gene. The CDR3 contains 16 residues. What was sequenced was peripheral blood. This TCR was sampled from a human donor in a cohort sampled during active COVID-19. The chain joins TRBV9 to TRBJ1-6; TRBD1 aligns across 10 bases. The CDR3 DNA reads as TGTGCCAGCAGCTCCGGGACAGGGGTTGGGAATTCACCCCTCCACTTT. Protein sequence: CASSSGTGVGNSPLHF.